A single sample is the source of the 14 T cell receptor beta chains below, sequenced in a study of blood T cells in healthy people across ages. The second PCR ran about 6 to 12 cycles with a sample-barcoded 5' primer and J-beta primers. A single record per CDR3 protein comes from TCRdb applying MiXCR to the 5' RACE reads. The sample has 550,000 to 750,000 distinct CDR3 sequences, roughly 21% seen once. The sample was blood. All receptors derive from a man aged 65-85 years in good health.

The chain uses TRBV10-3 and TRBJ1-1; 9 positions match TRBD1. The length of the CDR3 is 15 residues. Germline lookup yields CDR1 ENHRY and CDR2 SYGVKD. V was clipped by 5 bases and J by 3 bases; unmatched bases: 7. The CDR3 sequence: CAISKTGGQDTEAFF. CDR3 DNA sequence: TGTGCCATCAGTAAGACAGGGGGACAGGACACTGAAGCTTTCTTT.

This clonotype came up a few times. The J gene is TRBJ2-1, the V gene TRBV6-2 or TRBV6-3; TRBD1 matches at 8 bases. This CDR3 contains 13 residues. Germline V CDR1 and CDR2: MNHEY, SVGEGT. V shed 6 bases, J shed 7 bases, and the junction held 5 bases outside the gene matches. The CDR3 region has the DNA TGTGCCAGCAGGAAAAACAGGGGGAATGAGCAGTTCTTC. Amino acids: CASRKNRGNEQFF.

This clonotype appeared a few times. The chain combines TRBV2 with TRBJ2-2; D ambiguous. Germline CDR1 SNHLY, CDR2 FYNNEI. The V and J ends lost 4 bases and 4 bases respectively, with 13 bases between them. This CDR3 is 15 amino acids long. CDR3 coding DNA: TGTGCCAGCAGTGGCCGCAGAATAGGCACCGGGGAGCTGTTTTTT. This translates into CASSGRRIGTGELFF. Full variable domain (remainder filled in from reference TRBV2 and TRBJ2-2): EPEVTQTPSHQVTQMGQEVILRCVPISNHLYFYWYRQILGQKVEFLVSFYNNEISEKSEIFDDQFSVERPDGSNFTLKIRSTKLEDSAMYFCASSGRRIGTGELFFGEGSRLTVL.

The rearrangement joins TRBV24-1 to TRBJ2-1, with TRBD2 identical over 7 bases. This CDR3 contains 13 residues. The germline gives CDR1 KGHDR, CDR2 SFDVKD. V shed 3 bases, J shed 9 bases, and the junction held 4 bases outside the gene matches. As DNA, the CDR3 is TGTGCCACCAGTGATCTTTTAGCGGGTGAGCAGTTCTTC. Its translation is CATSDLLAGEQFF.

This clonotype came up a few times. This may stem from a read error, because a much larger clone lies one nucleotide away. V gene TRBV10-3 combines with J gene TRBJ2-5; the match to TRBD2 covers 7 bases. Germline trimming cut 4 bases from V and 5 bases from J; bases unmatched to any gene: 10. The CDR3 is made up of 15 amino acids. Germline assignment: CDR1 ENHRY and CDR2 SYGVKD. For the CDR3, the DNA is TGTGCCATCAGTGTGAGCGGGGACCCCCTGGAGACCCAGTACTTC. Translated: CAISVSGDPLETQYF.

This clonotype turned up a few times. V usage is TRBV2 and J usage is TRBJ2-7; D gene uncertain. V lost 3 bases and J lost 0, with 9 bases in between. CDR3 length equals 14 residues. The germline gives CDR1 SNHLY, CDR2 FYNNEI. CDR3 nucleotides: TGTGCCAGCAGTGAGAGTACCCCCTCCTACGAGCAGTACTTC. The encoded protein is CASSESTPSYEQYF.

Only a few counts were recorded for this clonotype. V gene TRBV7-2 combines with J gene TRBJ2-5; D ambiguous. CDR1 is SGHTA and CDR2 is FQGNSA in the germline V gene. Trimming took off 0 bases at V and 2 bases at J, with 10 bases between the two ends. This CDR3 region has 15 residues. The CDR3 protein is CASSLAGLEQETQYF. The CDR3 DNA follows: TGTGCCAGCAGCTTAGCAGGATTGGAACAAGAGACCCAGTACTTC.

The J gene is TRBJ2-1, the V gene TRBV29-1; TRBD1 matches at 9 bases. The germline gives CDR1 SQVTM, CDR2 ANQGSEA. J lost 0 bases, V lost 3 bases, and 0 bases had no gene match. The CDR3 has 14 residues. This CDR3 is CSVEDRGSYNEQFF. CDR3 bases: TGCAGCGTTGAGGACAGGGGCTCCTACAATGAGCAGTTCTTC.

The V and J genes are TRBV19 and TRBJ1-1; D possibly corresponds to TRBD1 (5 bases). The CDR3 spans 13 residues. Germline V gene lookup returns CDR1 LNHDA and CDR2 SQIVND (reference sequence). V was pared by 9 bases and J by 4 bases, with 15 bases between. The CDR3 DNA reads as TGTGCCAGCCACCCATGGGGGGGCACTGAAGCTTTCTTT. Its protein product is CASHPWGGTEAFF.

This clonotype has just a few counts. The V gene is TRBV9, the J gene TRBJ1-1; D not certain. The CDR3 has 14 amino acids. Trimming took off 0 bases at V and 1 base at J, with 7 bases between the two ends. Looked up from germline, CDR1 is SGDLS and CDR2 is YYNGEE. As DNA, the CDR3 is TGTGCCAGCAGCGTAGTTCCGGGGAACACTGAAGCTTTCTTT. This gives the protein CASSVVPGNTEAFF.

The CDR3 spells CASSQEQGRTEAFF. CDR3 sequence (DNA): TGCGCCAGCAGCCAAGAACAGGGAAGGACTGAAGCTTTCTTT. The gene calls are TRBV5-1 and TRBJ1-1, with D perhaps TRBD1 (6 bases). The germline V and J ends were trimmed by 4 bases and 5 bases, with 15 bases remaining between them. The germline CDR1 and CDR2 sequences are SGHRS and YFSETQ. The CDR3 has 14 amino acids.

The rearrangement joins TRBV24-1 to TRBJ1-5, with D maybe TRBD1 (6 bases). CDR1 KGHDR and CDR2 SFDVKD come from the germline V gene. The CDR3 runs 17 residues. V was shortened by 5 bases and J by 2 bases, with 18 bases between the two germline ends. CDR3 protein: CATSASPRGGRNQPQHF. The CDR3 nucleotides are TGTGCCACCAGTGCCTCACCGCGGGGGGGGCGCAATCAGCCCCAGCATTTT.

This clonotype was recorded a few times. This chain joins TRBV7-2 and TRBJ2-1; 8 bases align to TRBD2. The CDR3 runs to 15 residues. The V gene's germline CDR1 is SGHTA and CDR2 FQGNSA. J lost 7 bases, V lost 2 bases, and 7 bases had no gene match. CDR3 loop: CASSLTGGPSNEQFF. The CDR3 nucleotides read TGTGCCAGCAGCTTAACGGGAGGGCCATCGAATGAGCAGTTCTTC.

This clonotype was detected only a few times. This chain uses TRBV29-1 with TRBJ2-5; D is undetermined. The CDR3 has 12 amino acids. Per the germline V gene, CDR1 is SQVTM and CDR2 is ANQGSEA. Trimming stripped 3 bases from V and 5 bases from J, with 10 bases between. Here the CDR3 reads CSVDDMRETQYF. The CDR3 DNA follows: TGCAGCGTTGACGACATGCGGGAGACCCAGTACTTC.